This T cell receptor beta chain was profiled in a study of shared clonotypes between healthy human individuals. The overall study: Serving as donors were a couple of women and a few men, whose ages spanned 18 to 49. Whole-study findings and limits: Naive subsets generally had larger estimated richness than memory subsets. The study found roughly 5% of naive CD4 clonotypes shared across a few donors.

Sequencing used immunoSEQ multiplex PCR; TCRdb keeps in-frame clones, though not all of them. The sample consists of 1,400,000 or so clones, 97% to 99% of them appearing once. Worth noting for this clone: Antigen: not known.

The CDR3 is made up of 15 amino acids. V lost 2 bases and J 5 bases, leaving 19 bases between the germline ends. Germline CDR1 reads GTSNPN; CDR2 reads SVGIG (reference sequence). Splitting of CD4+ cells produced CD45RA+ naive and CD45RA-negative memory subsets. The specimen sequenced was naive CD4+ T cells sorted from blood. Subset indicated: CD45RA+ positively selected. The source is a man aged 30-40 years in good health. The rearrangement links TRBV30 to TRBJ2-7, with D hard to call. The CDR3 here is CAWSPGFPFDDEQYF. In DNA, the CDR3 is TGTGCCTGGAGTCCTGGCTTCCCTTTTGACGACGAGCAGTACTTC.